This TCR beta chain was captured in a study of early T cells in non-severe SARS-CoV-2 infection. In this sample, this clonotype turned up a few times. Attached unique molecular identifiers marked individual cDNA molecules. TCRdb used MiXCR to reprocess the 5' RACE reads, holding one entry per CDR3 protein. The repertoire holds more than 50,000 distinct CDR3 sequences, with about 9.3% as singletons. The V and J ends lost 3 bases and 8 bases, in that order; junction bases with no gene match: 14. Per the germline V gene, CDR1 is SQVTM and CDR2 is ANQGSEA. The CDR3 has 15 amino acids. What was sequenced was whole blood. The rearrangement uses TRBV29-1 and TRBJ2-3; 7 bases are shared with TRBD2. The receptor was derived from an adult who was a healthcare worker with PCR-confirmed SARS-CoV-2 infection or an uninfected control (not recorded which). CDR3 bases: TGCAGCGTTGATGGGGGGGACTCCCTTTCTGGTACGCAGTATTTT. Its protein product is CSVDGGDSLSGTQYF.